A single sample is the source of the 18 T cell receptor beta chains below, sequenced in a study of tissue T cells after allogeneic stem cell transplantation. Sequencing used immunoSEQ multiplex PCR; TCRdb keeps in-frame clones, though not all of them. The table includes about 3,300 clones, around 70% detected once. Sequenced here: tissue from the right colon, sampled at autopsy. Receptor source: a male donor at least 60 years old with lung cancer.

This rearrangement joins TRBV7-2 to TRBJ2-3; D unclear. Germline V gene sequence: CDR1 SGHTA, CDR2 FQGNSA. There are 14 residues in the CDR3. V lost 1 base, J lost 5 bases, and 10 bases lay in between. CDR3 coding DNA: TGTGCCAGCAGCTTAGTTATCCACGTAGATACGCAGTATTTT. Encoded protein: CASSLVIHVDTQYF.

In its sample, this clone was seen a few times. The V call is TRBV3-1 (or the pseudogene TRBV3-2), the J call TRBJ2-3, with 7 bases identical to TRBD1. Trimming cost V 4 bases and J 3 bases; bases outside gene matches: 4. This CDR3 is 14 amino acids long. Germline values: CDR1 LGHDT, CDR2 YNNKEL (reference sequence). CDR3 amino acids: CASSPRQGTDTQYF. The CDR3 bases are TGTGCCAGCAGCCCCCGACAGGGAACAGATACGCAGTATTTT.

There are a few counts of this clone. The chain carries TRBV19 and TRBJ1-1; D perhaps matches TRBD1 (5 bases). The germline V gene has CDR1 LNHDA and CDR2 SQIVND (reference sequence). Deletions cut 5 bases from V and 1 base from J, with 14 bases between. CDR3 size: 15 residues. CDR3 bases: TGTGCCAGTAGTTCCCCGGACATAACGAACACTGAAGCTTTCTTT. It is translated as CASSSPDITNTEAFF.

By sample fraction, this clone is large. The V call is TRBV5-6, the J call TRBJ1-6; 7 nucleotides agree with TRBD1. The V segment lost 2 bases and the J segment 9 bases; nucleotides outside the gene matches: 8. CDR1 SGHDT and CDR2 YYEEEE come from the germline V gene. The CDR3 length is 15 residues. CDR3 loop: CASSLVQGDASPLHF. CDR3 nucleotides: TGTGCCAGCAGCTTAGTTCAGGGGGATGCTTCACCCCTCCACTTT.

The chain uses TRBV11-2 and TRBJ2-7; D unresolved. Germline V gene lookup returns CDR1 SGHAT and CDR2 FQNNGV. There are 12 residues in the CDR3. The V gene lost 5 bases and the J gene lost 3 bases, with 8 bases spanning the gap. CDR3 protein: CASSPSSYEQYF. CDR3 coding DNA: TGTGCCAGCAGCCCCAGCAGCTACGAGCAGTACTTC.

This clone was seen more than once but under ten times. V is TRBV7-6 and J is TRBJ2-1, with 7 bases lining up with TRBD2. CDR3 size: 16 residues. With 1 base clipped from V and 10 bases from J, the junction kept 13 bases outside the gene matches. Germline CDR1 reads SGHVS; CDR2 reads FNYEAQ. The CDR3 DNA reads as TGTGCCAGCAGCTTAGGGCCGGGGGGATCTACTTCCGAGCAGTTCTTC. The encoded protein is CASSLGPGGSTSEQFF.

This clone counts as large. The chain combines TRBV6-5 with TRBJ2-1; unclear D gene. The V end was cut by 5 bases, the J end by 4 bases, with 12 bases between. The CDR3 loop spans 14 amino acids. Germline loops: CDR1 MNHEY, CDR2 SVGAGI. The CDR3 region is CASSTLLWYNEQFF. The CDR3, as DNA: TGTGCCAGCAGTACCCTTCTTTGGTACAATGAGCAGTTCTTC.

The rearrangement links TRBV29-1 to TRBJ2-4; no firm D call. With 6 bases removed from V and 0 bases from J, the gap between germline ends came to 12 bases. Germline CDR1 SQVTM, CDR2 ANQGSEA. This CDR3 spans 14 amino acids. The DNA for the CDR3 is TGCAGCGTCAGACCCCTTGCAGCCAAAAACATTCAGTACTTC. Translating it yields CSVRPLAAKNIQYF.

This clone was picked up one time. This chain joins TRBV28 and TRBJ2-2, with TRBD1 matching over 10 bases. The CDR3 totals 15 residues. V gave up 4 bases and J gave up 6 bases; unmatched junction bases: 5. CDR1 MDHEN and CDR2 SYDVKM come from the germline V gene. CDR3 DNA: TGTGCCAGCAGTTCCCCAGGACAGGGGGCCGGGGAGCTGTTTTTT. Protein: CASSSPGQGAGELFF.

This chain uses TRBV9 with TRBJ2-1; a weak D match, TRBD1 (5 bases). Trimming cost V 0 bases and J 2 bases, with 9 bases left between them. The CDR3 runs 15 residues. The germline gives CDR1 SGDLS, CDR2 YYNGEE. The CDR3: CASSVVQGTYNEQFF. The CDR3 DNA is TGTGCCAGCAGCGTAGTCCAGGGAACCTACAATGAGCAGTTCTTC.

V and J are TRBV24-1 and TRBJ2-4, with D possibly matching TRBD1 (7 bases). The V gene lost 9 bases and the J gene lost 1 base, with 21 bases spanning the gap. This CDR3 is 17 amino acids long. Germline V gene sequence: CDR1 KGHDR, CDR2 SFDVKD. The CDR3 protein is CATWAGGRDSAKNIQYF. CDR3 nucleotide sequence: TGTGCCACCTGGGCAGGGGGTAGGGACTCGGCCAAAAACATTCAGTACTTC.

The V call is TRBV10-2, the J call TRBJ1-6; tentative D call: TRBD1 (5 bases). Deletions cut 5 bases from V and 2 bases from J, with 16 bases between. Looked up from germline, CDR1 is WSHSY and CDR2 is SAAADI. CDR3 size: 17 residues. CDR3 amino acids: CASSRDHLSTYNSPLHF. CDR3 in DNA: TGCGCCAGCAGTAGGGACCATTTATCCACCTATAATTCACCCCTCCACTTT.

The chain combines TRBV6-5 with TRBJ1-2, with 7 nucleotides matching TRBD1. Germline V gene data show CDR1 as MNHEY and CDR2 as SVGAGI. Trimming at V came to 5 bases and at J to 5 bases, leaving 8 bases not matched to a gene. The CDR3 has 14 residues. CDR3 DNA: TGTGCCAGCAGTAGAGACAGGGCGACTTATGGCTACACCTTC. Translated: CASSRDRATYGYTF.

This clone was detected once. CDR3: CASSYDPGEGNEQFF. CDR3 DNA: TGTGCCAGCAGTTACGACCCAGGGGAGGGGAATGAGCAGTTCTTC. The chain is built from TRBV6-5 and TRBJ2-1, with a tentative D call TRBD2 (7 bases). Per germline, CDR1 MNHEY and CDR2 SVGAGI. Trimming removed 2 bases from V and 7 bases from J, with 15 bases in between. This CDR3 comprises 15 residues.

The genes are TRBV7-2 and TRBJ2-3; 7 positions agree with TRBD1. The V and J ends lost 6 bases and 3 bases, in that order; junction bases with no gene match: 6. Germline V gene data show CDR1 as SGHTA and CDR2 as FQGNSA. The CDR3 extends over 14 amino acids. In nucleotides, the CDR3 is TGTGCCAGCAGAACCGGGACAGTAACAGATACGCAGTATTTT. Translation gives CASRTGTVTDTQYF.

This clone came up a few times. The chain has TRBV6-6 and TRBJ2-1; 8 nucleotides agree with TRBD2. V dropped 0 bases and J dropped 7; count of bases not matched to a gene: 8. This CDR3 has 16 residues. Germline-derived CDR1 and CDR2 are MNHNY and SVGAGI (reference sequence). The CDR3 DNA reads as TGTGCCAGCAGTTACTCACATAGCGGGGAGACGAATGAGCAGTTCTTC. This codes for CASSYSHSGETNEQFF.

The chain employs TRBV28 and TRBJ1-2; D uncertain. Trimming took off 5 bases at V and 4 bases at J, with 17 bases between the two ends. Per the germline V gene, CDR1 is MDHEN and CDR2 is SYDVKM. The CDR3 is made up of 15 amino acids. In nucleotides, the CDR3 is TGTGCCAGCAGTACACCTGCGGCAGGTCTCTATGGCTACACCTTC. It codes for CASSTPAAGLYGYTF.

The chain couples TRBV25-1 to TRBJ1-5; 8 nucleotides match TRBD1. Trimming cost V 4 bases and J 5 bases; bases outside gene matches: 7. Germline V gene sequence: CDR1 MGHDK, CDR2 SYGVNS. The CDR3 is 15 residues long. CDR3 region: CASSGTGQGDQPQHF. CDR3 DNA sequence: TGTGCCAGCAGTGGAACTGGACAGGGTGATCAGCCCCAGCATTTT.